This T cell receptor beta chain derives from a study of blood T cell repertoires in COVID-19. Study information: The United States, Italy and Spain provided the acute and convalescent COVID-19 samples. PBMCs, B-cell-depleted T cells, or T cells provided the cDNA or gDNA that made up the material.

The authors' processing: By means of reference gene primer amplification, nucleated cell counts were estimated. Assay used: immunoSEQ multiplex PCR; TCRdb lists only in-frame clones, some missing. Clonal size and the V and J genes are those of that table, whereas D and trimming came from the DNA. This sample carries about 240,000 clones, around 90% of them seen once, and the ten largest clones take approximately 7.5%. The CDR3 totals 14 residues. V lost 0 bases and J 7 bases, leaving 13 bases between the germline ends. Germline lookup yields CDR1 MNHNY and CDR2 SVGAGI (reference sequence). V is TRBV6-6 and J is TRBJ2-7; D possibly corresponds to TRBD2 (6 bases). This TCR was recovered from a man between 60 and 75 years old who had recovered from COVID-19. Sequenced: peripheral blood. CDR3 nucleotide sequence: TGTGCCAGCAGTTACTCGACCGGGGGAGAAGAGCAGTACGTC. This sequence encodes CASSYSTGGEEQYV.